The rows below give T cell receptor beta chains drawn from one sample of a study of human T cells and chemical hapten exposure. TCRdb used MiXCR to reprocess the RACE reads, holding one entry per CDR3 protein. The sample records some 87,000 distinct CDR3 sequences, around 10% being singletons. The sample in question was whole blood, obtained in connection with sensitization to the hapten diphenylcyclopropenone (DPC). Every receptor here comes from a woman between 45 and 65 years old with alopecia areata. Some clones in this sample may be carry-over from other donors' samples. Both conserved end residues are part of each CDR3. The D gene is left open where the match is weak. Clone size is stated in some rows and not others, as once, few, many or a class when expanded.

TRBJ2-3	TRBV5-4	NA	NA	TGTGCCAGCAGCTCTGGGGGCACAGATACGCAGTATTTT	CASSSGGTDTQYF
TRBJ2-3	TRBV7-2	many	NA	TGTGCCAGCAGCCCAAAGCCGATTACAGATACGCAGTATTTT	CASSPKPITDTQYF
TRBJ1-4	TRBV28	NA	NA	TGTGCCAGCAGTTCCACTAATGAAAAACTGTTTTTT	CASSSTNEKLFF
TRBJ2-1	TRBV28	NA	NA	TGTGCCCTCCAGAGCTCCTACAATGAGCAGTTCTTC	CALQSSYNEQFF
TRBJ2-7	TRBV11-2	many	NA	TGTGCCAGCAGCGTTCTCTCCTACGAGCAGTACTTC	CASSVLSYEQYF
TRBJ1-5	TRBV28	few	TRBD1	TGTGCCAGCCTCGACCGAGGACAGGGGGGAAATCAGCCCCAGCATTTT	CASLDRGQGGNQPQHF
TRBJ1-1	TRBV6-5	NA	TRBD1	TGTGCCAGCAGTCCCCGGACAGGTGGAGGCACTGAAGCTTTCTTT	CASSPRTGGGTEAFF
TRBJ2-2	TRBV19	NA	TRBD1	TGTGCCAGTAGCGGACAGGGGCCCGGGGAGCTGTTTTTT	CASSGQGPGELFF
TRBJ1-1	TRBV29-1	NA	TRBD1	TGCAGCGCACGGACAGGGGAAAGGGAAGCTTTCTTT	CSARTGEREAFF
TRBJ2-3	TRBV5-5	many	TRBD1	TGTGCCAGCAGCCGGACAGGGAATACGCAGTATTTT	CASSRTGNTQYF
TRBJ1-2	TRBV20-1	NA	NA	TGCAGTGCTAGCCCCCCTACGGAGTACGGTGGCTACACCTTC	CSASPPTEYGGYTF
TRBJ2-7	TRBV9	few	TRBD1	TGTGCCAGCAGCGTAACCGGGACAGGGGCCCACGAGCAGTACTTC	CASSVTGTGAHEQYF
TRBJ1-5	TRBV7-9	many	NA	TGTGCCAGCAGCTTAGAAAGCAATCAGCCCCAGCATTTT	CASSLESNQPQHF
TRBJ2-5	TRBV12-3/TRBV12-4	NA	NA	TGTGCCAGCAGTTTCGCCACCCAAGAGACCCAGTACTTC	CASSFATQETQYF
TRBJ2-7	TRBV29-1	NA	NA	TGCAGCGCCGCCGGAACCACCTACGAGCAGTACTTC	CSAAGTTYEQYF
TRBJ2-1	TRBV5-1	few	TRBD2	TGCGCCAGCAGCTTGGGCGGACTAGCCGTGATCAATGAGCAGTTCTTC	CASSLGGLAVINEQFF
TRBJ2-3	TRBV20-1	NA	TRBD2	TGCAGTGCTAGCCCAGCGGGACCCACAGATACGCAGTATTTT	CSASPAGPTDTQYF
TRBJ2-2	TRBV7-6	few	NA	TGTGCCAGCAGCTTATTCAGGGAGACCGGGGAGCTGTTTTTT	CASSLFRETGELFF
TRBJ2-7	TRBV29-1	NA	TRBD2	TGCAGCGTCGTACCAAGCGGGAGACAGTACGAGCAGTACTTC	CSVVPSGRQYEQYF
TRBJ1-5	TRBV19	NA	NA	TGTGCCAGTAGTACCCAAGCACGCGGGGCCGGACAGCCCCAGCATTTT	CASSTQARGAGQPQHF
TRBJ1-1	TRBV3-1	NA	NA	TGTGTCAGCAGCCAAATGGTAAACACTGAAGCTTTCTTT	CVSSQMVNTEAFF
TRBJ1-6	TRBV18	NA	TRBD1	TGTGCCAGCTCACTTGGACAGGGGGCAAATAATTCACCCCTCCACTTT	CASSLGQGANNSPLHF
TRBJ2-2	TRBV7-3	few	NA	TGTGCCAGCAGCCTCTACGGATCCCCGGGCGGGGAGCTGTTTTTT	CASSLYGSPGGELFF
TRBJ2-1	TRBV5-1	NA	TRBD1	TGCGCCAGCAGCTTGGCCCCGGGACAGGGTTACAATGAGCAGTTCTTC	CASSLAPGQGYNEQFF
TRBJ2-2	TRBV7-3	few	NA	TGTGCCAGCAGCCCCAGGCGAAACACCGGGGAGCTGTTTTTT	CASSPRRNTGELFF
TRBJ2-2	TRBV9	few	TRBD2	TGTGCCAGCAGCAGCGGGGACTACAACACCGGGGAGCTGTTTTTT	CASSSGDYNTGELFF
TRBJ2-7	TRBV12-3/TRBV12-4	NA	NA	TGTGCCAGCAGTCCGTCCCTCTACGAGCAGTACTTC	CASSPSLYEQYF
TRBJ1-1	TRBV28	many	NA	TGTGCCAGCAGTGGGGGTTGGGCTGAAGCTTTCTTT	CASSGGWAEAFF
TRBJ2-2	TRBV29-1	NA	NA	TGCAGCGTTTATTGGGGGCGCGGCGGGGAGCTGTTTTTT	CSVYWGRGGELFF
TRBJ2-1	TRBV29-1	NA	NA	TGCAGCCTGGGGGCGTCCCACTCCTACAATGAGCAGTTCTTC	CSLGASHSYNEQFF
TRBJ1-2	TRBV7-9	NA	NA	TGTGCCAGCAGCTTTACGGAAGCCCGAAGCGGCTACACCTTC	CASSFTEARSGYTF
TRBJ2-7	TRBV29-1	few	TRBD1	TGCAGCGTAGACCCGCCGGGACAGGGGCCCTACGAGCAGTACTTC	CSVDPPGQGPYEQYF
TRBJ2-7	TRBV15	few	TRBD1	TGTGCCACCAGCAGAGCAACAGGGACAGGGGGCAAGAACGAGCAGTACTTC	CATSRATGTGGKNEQYF
TRBJ1-5	TRBV20-1	few	NA	TGCAGTGCTTCCAGGGGTGTCAGTAATCAGCCCCAGCATTTT	CSASRGVSNQPQHF
TRBJ2-5	TRBV20-1	few	NA	TGCAGTGCTAGAGGAAGGGCGGGAGAGACCCAGTACTTC	CSARGRAGETQYF
TRBJ2-7	TRBV5-1	NA	TRBD2	TGCGCCAGCAGCCTGGGACTAGCGGGAGGGTCCTTTGACTACGAGCAGTACTTC	CASSLGLAGGSFDYEQYF
TRBJ2-5	TRBV9	NA	NA	TGTGCCAGCAGCGTAGAGGCTTTCCAAGAGACCCAGTACTTC	CASSVEAFQETQYF
TRBJ2-5	TRBV5-6	few	NA	TGTGCCGTCATAAGGACAGATTTAAGGGAGACCCAGTACTTC	CAVIRTDLRETQYF
TRBJ2-1	TRBV6-2/TRBV6-3	many	NA	TGTGCCAGCAGTTACCCTCATGGGCTCAAAAGCTCCTACAATGAGCAGTTCTTC	CASSYPHGLKSSYNEQFF
TRBJ1-5	TRBV13	NA	TRBD1	TGTGCCAGCAGCACCCGGACAGGGGAAAGCAATCAGCCCCAGCATTTT	CASSTRTGESNQPQHF
TRBJ1-5	TRBV2	few	NA	TGTGCCAGCAGATGGACCGGCAATCAGCCCCAGCATTTT	CASRWTGNQPQHF
TRBJ2-3	TRBV5-1	many	NA	TGCGCCAGCAGGGGGGACTCAGATACGCAGTATTTT	CASRGDSDTQYF
TRBJ1-2	TRBV12-3/TRBV12-4	many	TRBD1	TGTGCCAGCAGTTTGGACAGGGGTGGCTACACCTTC	CASSLDRGGYTF
TRBJ2-1	TRBV20-1	many	NA	TGCAGTGCTAGAATGGGGGCGAACAATGAGCAGTTCTTC	CSARMGANNEQFF
TRBJ1-4	TRBV27	many	NA	TGTGCCAGCAGTTTTATCGGACAAGTTAATGAAAAACTGTTTTTT	CASSFIGQVNEKLFF
TRBJ1-5	TRBV19	NA	NA	TGTGCCAGTGGCCCTAGGGTGAATAGCAATCAGCCCCAGCATTTT	CASGPRVNSNQPQHF
TRBJ1-1	TRBV5-1	few	NA	TGCGCCAGCAGTCCCTCAGGACAGAGTCAAGCTTTCTTT	CASSPSGQSQAFF
TRBJ1-3	TRBV6-5	NA	NA	TGTGCCAGCAGTTACTCGACTCGCGGAAACACCATATATTTT	CASSYSTRGNTIYF
TRBJ2-7	TRBV18	few	TRBD2	TGTGCCAGCTCGCCTAGCGGGAGGATGTACGAGCAGTACTTC	CASSPSGRMYEQYF
TRBJ1-1	TRBV5-1	few	NA	TGCGCCAGCAGCTTATCAGGGGTAGAGGCTTTCTTT	CASSLSGVEAFF
TRBJ2-5	TRBV7-2	many	NA	TGTGCCAGCAGCCGTGGACAGCAAGAGACCCAGTACTTC	CASSRGQQETQYF
TRBJ1-1	TRBV12-5	many	NA	TGTGCTAGTGGTTTCGGGGGAAACACTGAAGCTTTCTTT	CASGFGGNTEAFF